Shown below are 2 T cell receptor beta chains from a single sample sequenced in a study of T cell responses to AZD1222 COVID-19 vaccine. Profiled with immunoSEQ multiplex PCR; TCRdb holds only in-frame clones, not every one. There are over 120,000 clones in the sample; about 93% occur only once, and under 4.5% lies in the top ten. This specimen was peripheral blood, taken on day 0 of AZD1222 vaccination. The source of these receptors is an adult in good health.

The rearrangement links TRBV28 to TRBJ2-5; 11 bases align to TRBD1. The V gene's germline CDR1 is MDHEN and CDR2 SYDVKM. The CDR3 has 18 residues. Trimming cost V 3 bases and J 6 bases; bases outside gene matches: 15. The CDR3 region is CASSLQEYGTGGWKTQYF. The CDR3 nucleotides read TGTGCCAGCAGTTTGCAGGAGTATGGGACAGGGGGTTGGAAGACCCAGTACTTC.

This clone was recorded once. V usage is TRBV25-1 and J usage is TRBJ2-2; no clear D. Trimming removed 9 bases at V and 0 bases at J, with 8 bases between. Germline lookup yields CDR1 MGHDK and CDR2 SYGVNS. CDR3 length equals 13 residues. CDR3 DNA sequence: TGTGCCAGTTCGGGTCCGAACACCGGGGAGCTGTTTTTT. Amino acids: CASSGPNTGELFF.